These 18 T cell receptor beta chains came from one sample sequenced in a study of cytomegalovirus exposure and HLA in healthy donors. Data came from immunoSEQ multiplex PCR; TCRdb stores just in-frame clones and leaves some out. The sample contains 150,000 or so clones, 89% of which appear only once. Sequenced sample: PBMCs. The source is a woman aged 18-35 years in good health and CMV-seropositive.

This clone was detected only a few times. The chain joins TRBV25-1 to TRBJ2-7, with TRBD1 matching over 9 bases. V shed 6 bases, J shed 5 bases, and the junction held 5 bases outside the gene matches. CDR1 and CDR2 (germline): MGHDK, SYGVNS. The CDR3 is 13 amino acids. The CDR3 reads CASRPGQGNEQYF. The DNA for the CDR3 is TGTGCCAGCAGACCGGGACAGGGAAACGAGCAGTACTTC.

This chain joins TRBV28 and TRBJ1-2; D perhaps matches TRBD1 (6 bases). CDR3 length: 14 residues. V was pared by 5 bases and J by 4 bases, with 14 bases between. Germline loops: CDR1 MDHEN, CDR2 SYDVKM. CDR3 sequence: CASSPPQGLYGYTF. The CDR3 coding sequence is TGTGCCAGCAGTCCCCCACAGGGCCTCTATGGCTACACCTTC.

The chain joins TRBV9 to TRBJ2-1, with a tentative D call TRBD1 (5 bases). V was pared by 4 bases and J by 0 bases, with 11 bases between. CDR3 length: 15 residues. CDR1 is SGDLS, CDR2 YYNGEE, per germline. As DNA, the CDR3 is TGTGCCAGCAGCCAGCTTAGGGGCTCCTACAATGAGCAGTTCTTC. Amino acids: CASSQLRGSYNEQFF.

The chain recombines TRBV6-1 with TRBJ2-1; 11 bases are shared with TRBD2. The CDR3 extends over 19 amino acids. Germline-derived CDR1 and CDR2 are MNHNS and SASEGT. V dropped 1 base and J dropped 3; count of bases not matched to a gene: 11. This chain's CDR3 is CASSEGLVSGGALYNEQFF. Written as DNA, the CDR3 is TGTGCCAGCAGTGAAGGGTTAGTTAGCGGGGGGGCCCTCTACAATGAGCAGTTCTTC.

The chain carries TRBV10-2 and TRBJ1-1; the D is unclear. The germline V gene encodes CDR1 WSHSY and CDR2 SAAADI. Trimming left V 4 bases short and J 3 bases short, with 12 bases between. The length of the CDR3 is 14 residues. CDR3 bases: TGCGCCAGCAGTGCTGCCGGGAGGGACACTGAAGCTTTCTTT. Amino acids: CASSAAGRDTEAFF.

CDR3 in amino acids: CASRSDREAYEQYF. The CDR3, as DNA: TGTGCCAGCAGATCCGACAGGGAGGCCTACGAGCAGTACTTC. This chain uses TRBV28 with TRBJ2-7; D might be TRBD1 (7 bases). V lost 6 bases and J 2 bases, leaving 14 bases between the germline ends. Looked up from germline, CDR1 is MDHEN and CDR2 is SYDVKM. The CDR3 totals 14 residues.

This clone was seen only once. The chain employs TRBV18 and TRBJ1-4; D gene unclear. CDR3 length equals 16 residues. Trimming removed 3 bases from V and 0 bases from J, with 11 bases in between. Germline V gene sequence: CDR1 KGHSH, CDR2 LQKENI. The CDR3 DNA follows: TGTGCCAGCTCACCTGAACCGAGCCCAACTAATGAAAAACTGTTTTTT. Amino acid sequence: CASSPEPSPTNEKLFF.

This clone was seen once. The genes are TRBV7-9 and TRBJ1-4; D ambiguous. Per the germline V gene, CDR1 is SEHNR and CDR2 is FQNEAQ (reference sequence). The CDR3 is 14 residues long. With 6 bases removed from V and 7 bases from J, the gap between germline ends came to 15 bases. CDR3: CASSYSGEGEKLFF. CDR3 bases: TGTGCCAGCAGTTACTCCGGGGAGGGTGAAAAACTGTTTTTT.

The rearrangement links TRBV7-2 to TRBJ1-2; 7 nucleotides line up with TRBD1. The J segment lost 7 bases and the V segment lost 2 bases, leaving 16 bases of the junction unmatched. The CDR3 is 17 residues long. Germline CDR1 and CDR2: SGHTA and FQGNSA. The DNA of the CDR3 is TGTGCCAGCAGCTTAACCCCCCTGGGGCAGGGGGGAGGTGGCTACACCTTC. Amino acid sequence: CASSLTPLGQGGGGYTF.

The chain carries TRBV27 and TRBJ2-7, with 9 bases aligning to TRBD2. The CDR3 consists of 13 residues. In germline, CDR1 is MNHEY, CDR2 SMNVEV (reference sequence). With 6 bases clipped from V and 2 bases from J, the junction kept 2 bases outside the gene matches. CDR3 nucleotides: TGTGCCAGCAGAGGCGGGGGGGCCTACGAGCAGTACTTC. Protein product: CASRGGGAYEQYF.

The chain carries TRBV27 and TRBJ1-2; D is uncertain. The V end was cut by 6 bases, the J end by 0 bases, with 14 bases between. The germline gives CDR1 MNHEY, CDR2 SMNVEV (reference sequence). The CDR3 spans 15 residues. The CDR3 bases are TGTGCCAGCAGGCCTTCCGGGTCCCCTAACTATGGCTACACCTTC. Its protein is CASRPSGSPNYGYTF.

The chain joins TRBV6-7 to TRBJ2-5; TRBD1 matches 11 bases. TRBV6-7 is an ORF for which the function is uncertain. CDR3 length: 18 amino acids. V gave up 3 bases and J gave up 0 bases; unmatched junction bases: 9. The CDR3 spells CASSYRTGGEGYQETQYF. The CDR3 region has the DNA TGTGCCAGCAGTTATCGGACAGGGGGCGAAGGGTACCAAGAGACCCAGTACTTC.

This clone was observed a handful of times. The chain combines TRBV30 with TRBJ1-5; weak D call: TRBD1 (5 bases). Between the trimmed V and J ends, which lost 3 bases and 7 bases, there was a span of 13 bases. The CDR3 totals 13 residues. Germline lookup yields CDR1 GTSNPN and CDR2 SVGIG (reference sequence). CDR3 bases: TGTGCCTGGAGCAAGGGGCAGTCCCAGCCCCAGCATTTT. This codes for CAWSKGQSQPQHF.

The chain carries TRBV5-1 and TRBJ2-1; 9 bases fit TRBD2. After removal of 4 bases from V and 9 bases from J, the junction contained 14 bases not matched to a gene. The CDR3 runs 16 residues. Germline CDR1 and CDR2: SGHRS and YFSETQ. The CDR3 loop is CASSLLTSGQPGEQFF. DNA for the CDR3: TGCGCCAGCAGCCTACTTACTAGCGGGCAGCCGGGTGAGCAGTTCTTC.

This chain joins TRBV6-5 and TRBJ2-7; D perhaps matches TRBD1 (6 bases). V lost 6 bases and J 4 bases, leaving 10 bases between the germline ends. This CDR3 has 12 amino acids. Germline V gives CDR1 MNHEY, CDR2 SVGAGI. CDR3 residues: CASSPDRYEQYF. In nucleotides, the CDR3 is TGTGCCAGCAGCCCGGACAGATACGAGCAGTACTTC.

The chain combines TRBV27 with TRBJ2-7; D ambiguous. Trimming removed 6 bases at V and 6 bases at J, with 15 bases between. The CDR3 spans 13 residues. In germline, CDR1 is MNHEY, CDR2 SMNVEV (reference sequence). CDR3 bases: TGTGCCAGCAGCTGGGCCCTTTCTGGCGAGCAGTACTTC. Amino acids: CASSWALSGEQYF.

The rearrangement joins TRBV2 to TRBJ2-5, with 9 positions matching TRBD2. Germline V gene data show CDR1 as SNHLY and CDR2 as FYNNEI. The CDR3 is 15 residues long. Germline trimming cut 6 bases from V and 2 bases from J; bases unmatched to any gene: 7. CDR3 bases: TGTGCCAGCAGCACGGAAACTAGCGGGCAAGAGACCCAGTACTTC. Translating it yields CASSTETSGQETQYF.

This chain joins TRBV7-9 and TRBJ1-2, with D unclear. The germline V and J ends were trimmed by 8 bases and 3 bases, with 16 bases remaining between them. Germline CDR1 SEHNR, CDR2 FQNEAQ (reference sequence). This CDR3 has 14 amino acids. CDR3 region: CASSYLKGDYGYTF. CDR3 nucleotides: TGTGCCAGCTCTTATCTTAAGGGAGACTATGGCTACACCTTC. Based on the CDR3 plus reference TRBV7-9 and TRBJ1-2, the full variable domain is DTGVSQNPRHKITKRGQNVTFRCDPISEHNRLYWYRQTLGQGPEFLTYFQNEAQLEKSRLLSDRFSAERPKGSFSTLEIQRTEQGDSAMYLCASSYLKGDYGYTFGSGTRLTVV.